The 13 T cell receptor beta chains reported below all come from one sample, sequenced in a study of blood T cell repertoires in COVID-19. Some clones are missing from TCRdb's copy, which holds only in-frame ones; the method was immunoSEQ multiplex PCR. This table holds 250,000 to 300,000 clones, under 90% found once. The sequencing sample was made of PBMCs or T cells enriched from blood (not recorded which). These receptors originate from a middle-aged woman who had recovered from COVID-19.

This clone was seen more than once but under ten times. This sample includes further DNA sequences coding for the same CDR3. The chain recombines TRBV18 with TRBJ2-5; 9 nucleotides match TRBD1. V shed 3 bases, J shed 4 bases, and the junction held 0 bases outside the gene matches. This CDR3 region has 13 residues. Germline CDR1 and CDR2: KGHSH and LQKENI. Here the CDR3 reads CASSPGQGETQYF. The CDR3 coding sequence is TGTGCCAGCTCACCGGGACAGGGAGAGACCCAGTACTTC.

The rearrangement links TRBV11-2 to TRBJ2-1; 8 bases align to TRBD1. CDR3 size: 15 residues. The V segment lost 3 bases and the J segment 1 base; nucleotides outside the gene matches: 2. Germline loops: CDR1 SGHAT, CDR2 FQNNGV. The CDR3 spells CASSLTGESYNEQFF. The DNA of the CDR3 is TGTGCCAGCAGCTTGACAGGGGAGTCCTACAATGAGCAGTTCTTC. Supplemented by reference TRBV11-2 and TRBJ2-1, the full variable domain reads EAGVAQSPRYKIIEKRQSVAFWCNPISGHATLYWYQQILGQGPKLLIQFQNNGVVDDSQLPKDRFSAERLKGVDSTLKIQPAKLEDSAVYLCASSLTGESYNEQFFGPGTRLTVL.

The chain combines TRBV29-1 with TRBJ1-2; no clear D. Germline V gene data show CDR1 as SQVTM and CDR2 as ANQGSEA. The CDR3 runs 12 residues. V was shortened by 7 bases and J by 6 bases, with 15 bases between the two germline ends. CDR3 bases: TGCAGCGCCGGGTTCGGTTACAATGGCTACACCTTC. Amino acid sequence: CSAGFGYNGYTF.

The rearrangement joins TRBV5-1 to TRBJ2-7; 11 nucleotides match TRBD2. This CDR3 has 17 amino acids. In germline, CDR1 is SGHRS, CDR2 YFSETQ. The junction had 17 bases not matched to a gene; V was cut back by 0 bases and J by 12 bases. CDR3 nucleotide sequence: TGCGCCAGCAGCTTGGAGGCGCTAGCGGGAGGTACCAGGGTGGCGTACTTC. Translation gives CASSLEALAGGTRVAYF.

The rearrangement joins TRBV12-3 or TRBV12-4 to TRBJ2-5; D may be TRBD1 (5 bases). Trimming took off 6 bases at V and 1 base at J, with 9 bases between the two ends. The CDR3 runs 13 residues. CDR3 DNA sequence: TGTGCCAGCAGCCGACAGACCCAAGAGACCCAGTACTTC. As protein: CASSRQTQETQYF.

This chain links TRBV11-2 with TRBJ2-5; 8 bases are shared with TRBD2. V gave up 5 bases and J gave up 0 bases; unmatched junction bases: 5. The CDR3 sequence is 15 residues long. Germline-derived CDR1 and CDR2 are SGHAT and FQNNGV. CDR3 sequence reads: CASSPRGGYQETQYF. CDR3 bases: TGTGCCAGCAGCCCCCGGGGGGGGTACCAAGAGACCCAGTACTTC. The full variable domain, in which reference TRBV11-2 and TRBJ2-5 provide the parts outside the CDR3, is EAGVAQSPRYKIIEKRQSVAFWCNPISGHATLYWYQQILGQGPKLLIQFQNNGVVDDSQLPKDRFSAERLKGVDSTLKIQPAKLEDSAVYLCASSPRGGYQETQYFGPGTRLLVL.

Here the CDR3 DNA reads TGTGCCAGCAGTCCTCGGACTAGCGGGACCTCCACAGATACGCAGTATTTT. Residues: CASSPRTSGTSTDTQYF. The V gene is TRBV27, the J gene TRBJ2-3; TRBD2 agrees at 12 bases. The V and J ends lost 5 bases and 2 bases, in that order; junction bases with no gene match: 8. Germline CDR1 reads MNHEY; CDR2 reads SMNVEV (reference sequence). This CDR3 is built from 17 residues.

CDR3 sequence: CATRRTSGSVNEQFF. CDR3 in DNA: TGTGCCACCAGACGAACTAGCGGGAGTGTAAATGAGCAGTTCTTC. V gene TRBV15 combines with J gene TRBJ2-1; 11 bases line up with TRBD2. The CDR3 has 15 residues. Germline V gene data show CDR1 as LNHNV and CDR2 as YYDKDF (reference sequence). Trimming removed 6 bases from V and 7 bases from J; junction bases left unmatched: 8.

This clone was counted once. The V gene is TRBV2, the J gene TRBJ1-1; the D gene is possibly TRBD1 (6 bases). CDR3 length: 13 amino acids. CDR1 and CDR2 (germline): SNHLY, FYNNEI. The germline V and J ends were trimmed by 2 bases and 5 bases, with 9 bases remaining between them. Here the CDR3 reads CASSESGETEAFF. CDR3 nucleotide sequence: TGTGCCAGCAGTGAATCAGGGGAGACTGAAGCTTTCTTT. The variable domain in full, with the rest retrieved from reference TRBV2 and TRBJ1-1, is EPEVTQTPSHQVTQMGQEVILRCVPISNHLYFYWYRQILGQKVEFLVSFYNNEISEKSEIFDDQFSVERPDGSNFTLKIRSTKLEDSAMYFCASSESGETEAFFGQGTRLTVV.

The rearrangement uses TRBV9 and TRBJ2-7, with D perhaps matching TRBD2 (5 bases). The V end lost 0 bases, the J end lost 5 bases, and 12 bases lay between the germline ends. This CDR3 has 14 amino acids. Germline V gives CDR1 SGDLS, CDR2 YYNGEE. The CDR3: CASSVELASNEQYF. The CDR3 coding sequence is TGTGCCAGCAGCGTAGAGCTAGCTTCCAACGAGCAGTACTTC.

The chain has TRBV7-9 and TRBJ1-1; D possibly corresponds to TRBD1 (6 bases). The V end was cut by 2 bases, the J end by 2 bases, with 12 bases between. From germline, CDR1 is SEHNR and CDR2 FQNEAQ (reference sequence). CDR3 size: 15 residues. The CDR3 sequence is CASSLSGQINTEAFF. CDR3 bases: TGTGCCAGCAGCTTATCCGGACAGATTAACACTGAAGCTTTCTTT.

In its sample, this clone was seen a few times. The chain has TRBV7-9 and TRBJ2-4, with D perhaps TRBD1 (5 bases). The CDR3 loop spans 14 amino acids. From germline, CDR1 is SEHNR and CDR2 FQNEAQ (reference sequence). V lost 4 bases and J 8 bases, leaving 15 bases between the germline ends. DNA for the CDR3: TGTGCCAGCAGCTCCCCCCCCGGCAGGGACATTCAGTACTTC. Protein product: CASSSPPGRDIQYF.

The chain recombines TRBV4-1 with TRBJ1-1; 8 nucleotides match TRBD1. V was clipped by 5 bases and J by 4 bases; unmatched bases: 6. The CDR3 runs to 14 residues. Germline assignment: CDR1 MGHRA and CDR2 YSYEKL. CDR3 sequence (DNA): TGCGCCAGCAGCTCTCAGGGGGCAGGCACTGAAGCTTTCTTT. This codes for CASSSQGAGTEAFF.